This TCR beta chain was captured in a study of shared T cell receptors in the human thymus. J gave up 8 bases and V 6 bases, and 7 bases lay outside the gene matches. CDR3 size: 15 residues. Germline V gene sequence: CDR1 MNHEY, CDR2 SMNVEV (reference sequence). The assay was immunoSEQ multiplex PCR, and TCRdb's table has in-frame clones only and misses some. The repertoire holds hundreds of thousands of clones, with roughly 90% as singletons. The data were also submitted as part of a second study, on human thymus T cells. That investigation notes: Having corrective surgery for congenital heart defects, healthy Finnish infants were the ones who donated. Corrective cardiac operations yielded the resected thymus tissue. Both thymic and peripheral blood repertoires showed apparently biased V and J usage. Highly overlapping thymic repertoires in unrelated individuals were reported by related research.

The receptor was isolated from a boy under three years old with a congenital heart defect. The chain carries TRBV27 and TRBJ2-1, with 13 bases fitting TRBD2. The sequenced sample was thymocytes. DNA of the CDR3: TGTGCCAGCAGGCTAGGACTAGCGGGAGTGGATGAGCAGTTCTTC. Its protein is CASRLGLAGVDEQFF.